The 9 T cell receptor beta chains reported below all come from one sample, sequenced in a study of cytomegalovirus exposure and HLA in healthy donors. PCR employed 60 Vbeta and 13 Jbeta primers. Produced via immunoSEQ multiplex PCR; TCRdb's table is partial and in-frame only. The sample has some 240,000 clones; about 93% are singletons. The specimen sequenced was PBMCs. Receptors were obtained from a girl aged 2-10 years in good health and CMV-seronegative.

The chain carries TRBV6-6 and TRBJ2-5, with TRBD2 matching 9 bases. The CDR3 length is 14 residues. Germline CDR1 MNHNY, CDR2 SVGAGI (reference sequence). With V trimmed by 7 bases and J by 6 bases, 9 bases remained unmatched. In nucleotides, the CDR3 is TGTGCCAGCACTGACCCCGGACTAGCGAAGACCCAGTACTTC. Protein product: CASTDPGLAKTQYF.

The DNA of the CDR3 is TGTGCCAGCAGTTACATCTCGGGAGTCTACGAGCAGTACTTC. It codes for CASSYISGVYEQYF. The genes are TRBV6-5 and TRBJ2-7, with D tentatively TRBD2 (6 bases). The CDR3 runs to 14 residues. CDR1 MNHEY and CDR2 SVGAGI come from the germline V gene. Trimming pared 2 bases from V and 3 bases from J, leaving 11 bases between.

The chain has TRBV5-6 and TRBJ2-3; 7 bases map to TRBD1. The germline CDR1 and CDR2 sequences are SGHDT and YYEEEE. With V trimmed by 0 bases and J by 4 bases, 5 bases remained unmatched. This CDR3 has 15 amino acids. CDR3 loop: CASSLEGARADTQYF. The CDR3 DNA reads TGTGCCAGCAGCTTGGAGGGGGCGAGGGCAGATACGCAGTATTTT.

This clone was counted once. The chain has TRBV5-6 and TRBJ2-1, with 7 bases that match TRBD2. The CDR3 is 13 residues long. Germline V gene lookup returns CDR1 SGHDT and CDR2 YYEEEE. J lost 9 bases, V lost 6 bases, and 9 bases had no gene match. The CDR3 sequence: CASIAAGPGEQFF. CDR3 in DNA: TGTGCCAGCATAGCAGCGGGGCCTGGTGAGCAGTTCTTC.

The chain links TRBV6-1 to TRBJ2-1; 7 bases fit TRBD1. V shed 7 bases and J 5 bases; nucleotides not matched to a gene: 5. Germline lookup yields CDR1 MNHNS and CDR2 SASEGT. The CDR3 is 13 residues long. CDR3 nucleotide sequence: TGTGCCAGCACCGGGACAGTTAACAATGAGCAGTTCTTC. As protein: CASTGTVNNEQFF.

This rearrangement joins TRBV2 to TRBJ2-3; 12 nucleotides agree with TRBD2. The junction had 8 bases not matched to a gene; V was cut back by 7 bases and J by 3 bases. Per the germline V gene, CDR1 is SNHLY and CDR2 is FYNNEI. This CDR3 comprises 16 residues. CDR3 sequence: CASTRLAGALTDTQYF. The DNA of the CDR3 is TGTGCCAGCACCCGACTAGCGGGGGCTTTGACAGATACGCAGTATTTT. The whole variable domain, filled in from reference TRBV2 and TRBJ2-3, reads EPEVTQTPSHQVTQMGQEVILRCVPISNHLYFYWYRQILGQKVEFLVSFYNNEISEKSEIFDDQFSVERPDGSNFTLKIRSTKLEDSAMYFCASTRLAGALTDTQYFGPGTRLTVL.

The CDR3 region is CASSRREVSYEQYF. Written as DNA, the CDR3 is TGTGCCAGCAGTCGCCGGGAGGTCTCCTACGAGCAGTACTTC. The chain combines TRBV2 with TRBJ2-7, with TRBD2 matching over 7 bases. Germline V lookup: CDR1 SNHLY, CDR2 FYNNEI. J gave up 0 bases and V 5 bases, and 4 bases lay outside the gene matches. This CDR3 is 14 amino acids long.

The J gene is TRBJ1-5, the V gene TRBV6-1; D call uncertain. Germline CDR1 and CDR2: MNHNS and SASEGT. CDR3 length equals 12 residues. Trimming removed 8 bases at V and 2 bases at J, with 7 bases between. The CDR3 nucleotides are TGTGCCAGCCACGGGGGCAATCAGCCCCAGCATTTT. Its translation is CASHGGNQPQHF.

The chain links TRBV5-1 to TRBJ2-7; 9 bases are a match to TRBD1. The CDR3 runs 14 residues. Germline V gene sequence: CDR1 SGHRS, CDR2 YFSETQ. The V gene end was trimmed by 0 bases and the J gene end by 3 bases; junction bases not matched to a gene: 1. The CDR3 here is CASSLATGGYEQYF. DNA for the CDR3: TGCGCCAGCAGCTTGGCGACAGGGGGCTACGAGCAGTACTTC.